The 13 T cell receptor beta chains in this list originate from one sample, sequenced in a study of T-cell memory formation after mild COVID-19. TCRdb used MiXCR to reprocess the 5' RACE reads, holding one entry per CDR3 protein. Here the sample spans 150,000 to 200,000 distinct CDR3 sequences, 20% to 25% being singletons. The sequenced material came from PBMCs or a T cell subset sorted from them (not recorded which). Receptors were obtained from an adult woman who had mild COVID-19 (a few samples of this study predate the infection). Cell type and time point are not known.

This chain links TRBV27 with TRBJ2-7; weak D call: TRBD2 (5 bases). Germline loops: CDR1 MNHEY, CDR2 SMNVEV (reference sequence). Trimming stripped 7 bases from V and 6 bases from J, with 10 bases between. The CDR3 extends over 11 amino acids. The CDR3 protein is CASTFAGEQYF. The CDR3 DNA reads TGTGCCAGCACGTTCGCGGGCGAGCAGTACTTC.

The J gene is TRBJ2-7, the V gene TRBV7-6; 8 nucleotides align to TRBD2. The length of the CDR3 is 14 residues. Germline V gives CDR1 SGHVS, CDR2 FNYEAQ. The ends lost 2 bases at V and 5 bases at J; junction bases unmatched: 5. The CDR3 DNA sequence: TGTGCCAGCAGCTTAATCGGGGGGGCCGACGAGCAGTACTTC. It specifies CASSLIGGADEQYF. The full variable domain, its missing parts supplied by reference TRBV7-6 and TRBJ2-7, is GAGVSQSPRYKVTKRGQDVALRCDPISGHVSLYWYRQALGQGPEFLTYFNYEAQQDKSGLPNDRFSAERPEGSISTLTIQRTEQRDSAMYRCASSLIGGADEQYFGPGTRLTVT.

The chain combines TRBV5-6 with TRBJ2-1; D might be TRBD1 (7 bases). With 0 bases removed from V and 6 bases from J, the gap between germline ends came to 16 bases. There are 16 residues in the CDR3. CDR1 and CDR2 from the germline V gene are SGHDT and YYEEEE. CDR3 nucleotide sequence: TGTGCCAGCAGCTTGGTTGGGGGGACAGTTCGCAATGAGCAGTTCTTC. Its protein product is CASSLVGGTVRNEQFF.

This chain links TRBV13 with TRBJ2-5; D is uncertain. Trimming cost V 1 base and J 3 bases, with 12 bases left between them. Germline V lookup: CDR1 PRHDT, CDR2 FYEKMQ (reference sequence). The CDR3 has 15 amino acids. The CDR3 DNA reads TGTGCCAGCAGCTTAGAGACGTGGAACAAAGAGACCCAGTACTTC. Encoded protein: CASSLETWNKETQYF.

The table lists this clonotype with a few counts. The chain carries TRBV6-6 and TRBJ1-6; a weak D match, TRBD1 (5 bases). In germline, CDR1 is MNHNY, CDR2 SVGAGI (reference sequence). The CDR3 covers 15 residues. V gave up 2 bases and J gave up 8 bases, with 13 bases separating them. The CDR3 is CASSYPGRGDSPLHF. In DNA form, the CDR3 reads TGTGCCAGCAGTTACCCTGGTCGAGGGGATTCACCCCTCCACTTT.

This clonotype was detected a few times. The chain couples TRBV4-1 to TRBJ1-5, with D uncertain. Germline CDR1 is MGHRA and CDR2 is YSYEKL. The CDR3 has 16 residues. V gave up 1 base and J gave up 2 bases, with 12 bases separating them. CDR3 sequence: CASSQGGADGNQPQHF. The CDR3 DNA follows: TGCGCCAGCAGCCAAGGAGGCGCGGACGGCAATCAGCCCCAGCATTTT.

This chain links TRBV12-3 or TRBV12-4 with TRBJ1-5, with D perhaps TRBD1 (5 bases). This CDR3 is 16 amino acids long. V was clipped by 7 bases and J by 3 bases, with 19 bases between them. CDR3 loop: CASTQGPRANNQPQHF. In nucleotides, the CDR3 is TGTGCCAGCACCCAGGGTCCCAGGGCTAACAATCAGCCCCAGCATTTT.

This clonotype was seen a handful of times. The rearrangement links TRBV7-2 to TRBJ1-1; D not resolved. This CDR3 region has 14 residues. V shed 6 bases and J shed 2 bases, with 13 bases lying between them. Looked up from germline, CDR1 is SGHTA and CDR2 is FQGNSA. Written as DNA, the CDR3 is TGTGCCAGCAGTCCAATACGCGCCAACACTGAAGCTTTCTTT. Amino acids: CASSPIRANTEAFF.

The chain links TRBV7-9 to TRBJ2-2; 10 positions match TRBD2. The CDR3 length is 16 residues. With V trimmed by 7 bases and J by 9 bases, 14 bases remained unmatched. CDR1 SEHNR and CDR2 FQNEAQ come from the germline V gene (reference sequence). The CDR3 region is CASTTSGTSVFRELFF. The CDR3 DNA is TGTGCCAGCACCACCTCCGGGACTAGCGTCTTCAGGGAGCTGTTTTTT. Combining the CDR3 with reference TRBV7-9 and TRBJ2-2 gives the whole variable domain DTGVSQNPRHKITKRGQNVTFRCDPISEHNRLYWYRQTLGQGPEFLTYFQNEAQLEKSRLLSDRFSAERPKGSFSTLEIQRTEQGDSAMYLCASTTSGTSVFRELFFGEGSRLTVL.

The chain carries TRBV7-9 and TRBJ2-1, with no clear D. The V gene's germline CDR1 is SEHNR and CDR2 FQNEAQ (reference sequence). Trimming pared 0 bases from V and 3 bases from J, leaving 9 bases between. CDR3 length: 15 residues. In nucleotides, the CDR3 is TGTGCCAGCAGCTTAGCGGTTACCATCTACAATGAGCAGTTCTTC. Protein product: CASSLAVTIYNEQFF.

This clonotype occurred a few times. This chain uses TRBV2 with TRBJ2-2, with TRBD2 identical over 7 bases. CDR3 length: 15 residues. After removal of 8 bases from V and 1 base from J, the junction contained 7 bases not matched to a gene. Germline CDR1 SNHLY, CDR2 FYNNEI. This chain's CDR3 is CASRGLGLNTGELFF. DNA of the CDR3: TGTGCCAGCCGAGGACTAGGTCTGAACACCGGGGAGCTGTTTTTT.

The rearrangement uses TRBV4-1 and TRBJ2-1; 8 nucleotides line up with TRBD2. V gave up 4 bases and J gave up 12 bases; unmatched junction bases: 14. The CDR3 length is 15 residues. Germline CDR1 MGHRA, CDR2 YSYEKL. CDR3 sequence reads: CASSPNGGASGSQFF. The CDR3 bases are TGCGCCAGCAGCCCCAACGGGGGGGCCTCGGGTTCGCAGTTCTTC.

This clonotype was picked up a small number of times. V usage is TRBV20-1 and J usage is TRBJ2-7; either TRBD1 or TRBD2 may supply D (5 bases each). The CDR3 has 12 amino acids. Germline assignment: CDR1 DFQATT and CDR2 SNEGSKA (reference sequence). Between the trimmed V and J ends, which lost 0 bases and 2 bases, there was a span of 5 bases. The CDR3: CSAREGPYEQYF. CDR3 DNA: TGCAGTGCTAGAGAGGGACCCTACGAGCAGTACTTC.